This T cell receptor (beta chain) was retrieved from a study of radiation and T cells in renal cell carcinoma. Study-wide background: Nephrectomy followed 15 Gy stereotactic body radiation by 4 weeks.

The table came from immunoSEQ multiplex PCR; TCRdb's copy has only in-frame clones and leaves some out. The sample shows under 65,000 clones, approximately 80% of them seen only once. This clone has more than one count but fewer than ten. V trimming: 4 bases; J trimming: 8 bases; junction bases outside the gene matches: 4. This CDR3 is built from 14 residues. CDR1 is SGHRS, CDR2 YFSETQ, per germline. Time point of the sample: baseline pretreatment blood. Treatment indicated: 15 Gy SBRT to primary tumor, nephrectomy 4 weeks later. Serial blood draws occurred at baseline and 2 and 4 weeks post-SBRT. This renal cell carcinoma was of the clear cell type.

Specimen: blood, collected from a patient whose treatment included radiotherapy and nephrectomy. This sequence joins TRBV5-1 and TRBJ1-4; TRBD1 matches 11 bases. The source is a man in his sixties with renal cell carcinoma. The CDR3 spells CASSDGTGGEKLFF. The CDR3 nucleotides read TGCGCCAGCAGCGACGGGACAGGGGGAGAAAAACTGTTTTTT.